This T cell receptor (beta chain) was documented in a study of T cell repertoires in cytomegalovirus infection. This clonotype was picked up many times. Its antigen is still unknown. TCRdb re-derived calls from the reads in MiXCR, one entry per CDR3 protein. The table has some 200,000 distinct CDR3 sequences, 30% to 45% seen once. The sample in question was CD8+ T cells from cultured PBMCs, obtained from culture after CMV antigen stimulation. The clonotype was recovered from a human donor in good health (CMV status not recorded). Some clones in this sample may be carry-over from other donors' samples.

CDR3 sequence reads: CASSWAAGRNTEAFF. CDR3 nucleotide sequence: TGTGCCAGCAGCTGGGCGGCAGGGAGGAACACTGAAGCTTTCTTT. The chain links TRBV7-8 to TRBJ1-1, with D perhaps TRBD1 (5 bases). Germline V CDR1 and CDR2: SGHVS, FQNEAQ. CDR3 length: 15 amino acids. Trimming shortened V by 4 bases and J by 1 base, and 13 bases separated the two germline ends.